These T cell receptor beta chains were read from a single sample in a study of blood T cell repertoires in COVID-19. Using immunoSEQ multiplex PCR, the repertoire was profiled, and TCRdb retains in-frame clones only, with some absent. The profile shows nearly 200,000 clones, around 89% of them singletons. The source material was PBMCs or T cells enriched from blood (not recorded which). These receptors came from a young woman who had recovered from COVID-19. CDR3s include the opening cysteine and the closing phenylalanine or tryptophan. Each record gives: J gene, clone size, D gene, V gene, CDR3 protein, CDR3 DNA. A D gene is named only where the DNA matches it firmly. Where a row states a size, it is once, few, many or the class of an expanded clone; other rows omit it.

j_call: TRBJ1-1
clone_size: -
d_call: -
v_call: TRBV3-1/TRBV3-2
cdr3_aa: CASSVGGSEAFF
cdr3_nt: TGTGCCAGCAGCGTCGGGGGGTCTGAAGCTTTCTTT

j_call: TRBJ1-2
clone_size: once
d_call: -
v_call: TRBV4-1
cdr3_aa: CASSQEPTPRYGYTF
cdr3_nt: TGCGCCAGCAGCCAAGAACCTACCCCACGCTATGGCTACACCTTC

j_call: TRBJ1-1
clone_size: -
d_call: -
v_call: TRBV27
cdr3_aa: CASSLRPLPRGLSDEAFF
cdr3_nt: TGTGCCAGCAGTTTAAGGCCTCTACCCAGGGGATTGAGTGATGAAGCTTTCTTT

j_call: TRBJ2-3
clone_size: -
d_call: TRBD1
v_call: TRBV27
cdr3_aa: CASRRTGRLTDTQYF
cdr3_nt: TGTGCCAGCAGGCGGACAGGCCGCCTCACAGATACGCAGTATTTT

j_call: TRBJ2-7
clone_size: -
d_call: -
v_call: TRBV7-6
cdr3_aa: CASSLSHRVDEQYF
cdr3_nt: TGTGCCAGCAGCTTAAGTCACAGGGTCGACGAGCAGTACTTC

j_call: TRBJ1-1
clone_size: -
d_call: TRBD1
v_call: TRBV27
cdr3_aa: CASSLRQGAVGGTEAFF
cdr3_nt: TGTGCCAGCAGTTTAAGACAGGGGGCGGTGGGAGGGACTGAAGCTTTCTTT

j_call: TRBJ2-1
clone_size: once
d_call: TRBD2
v_call: TRBV30
cdr3_aa: CAWSWGGVNEQFF
cdr3_nt: TGTGCCTGGAGCTGGGGGGGAGTCAATGAGCAGTTCTTC

j_call: TRBJ1-2
clone_size: -
d_call: TRBD1
v_call: TRBV2
cdr3_aa: CASSERDRTNYGYTF
cdr3_nt: TGTGCCAGCAGTGAAAGGGACAGGACTAACTATGGCTACACCTTC

j_call: TRBJ1-5
clone_size: -
d_call: -
v_call: TRBV9
cdr3_aa: CASSVGPGFDQPQHF
cdr3_nt: TGTGCCAGCAGCGTAGGTCCCGGGTTTGACCAGCCCCAGCATTTT

j_call: TRBJ2-3
clone_size: -
d_call: TRBD1
v_call: TRBV15
cdr3_aa: CATGGGDTQYF
cdr3_nt: TGTGCCACAGGGGGCGGAGATACGCAGTATTTT

j_call: TRBJ2-7
clone_size: -
d_call: -
v_call: TRBV2
cdr3_aa: CATTRLNGQPDEQYF
cdr3_nt: TGTGCCACCACGAGATTGAACGGACAGCCCGACGAGCAGTACTTC

j_call: TRBJ1-6
clone_size: -
d_call: TRBD1
v_call: TRBV3-1/TRBV3-2
cdr3_aa: CASSSIGQEYNSPLHF
cdr3_nt: TGTGCCAGCAGTTCCATTGGACAGGAGTATAATTCACCCCTCCACTTT

j_call: TRBJ2-5
clone_size: -
d_call: -
v_call: TRBV10-2
cdr3_aa: CASQTKGGLTETQYF
cdr3_nt: TGCGCCAGCCAAACCAAAGGGGGATTGACGGAGACCCAGTACTTC

j_call: TRBJ2-7
clone_size: once
d_call: -
v_call: TRBV5-1
cdr3_aa: CASSLDVRVSYEQYF
cdr3_nt: TGCGCCAGCAGCTTGGATGTCAGGGTTTCCTACGAGCAGTACTTC

j_call: TRBJ1-2
clone_size: -
d_call: -
v_call: TRBV27
cdr3_aa: CASSSNGETYGYTF
cdr3_nt: TGTGCCAGCAGTTCAAACGGGGAAACCTATGGCTACACCTTC

j_call: TRBJ1-5
clone_size: -
d_call: -
v_call: TRBV14
cdr3_aa: CASSQDSSNQPQHF
cdr3_nt: TGTGCCAGCAGCCAAGACTCGAGCAATCAGCCCCAGCATTTT

j_call: TRBJ1-1
clone_size: -
d_call: -
v_call: TRBV3-1/TRBV3-2
cdr3_aa: CASSQVTRAEAFF
cdr3_nt: TGTGCCAGCAGCCAAGTGACCCGGGCTGAAGCTTTCTTT

j_call: TRBJ1-1
clone_size: -
d_call: -
v_call: TRBV2
cdr3_aa: CASSEQRANTEAFF
cdr3_nt: TGTGCCAGCAGTGAGCAGCGAGCGAACACTGAAGCTTTCTTT

j_call: TRBJ2-1
clone_size: -
d_call: -
v_call: TRBV5-4
cdr3_aa: CASILPGGEQFF
cdr3_nt: TGTGCCAGCATTCTGCCCGGAGGTGAGCAGTTCTTC

j_call: TRBJ1-2
clone_size: -
d_call: -
v_call: TRBV27
cdr3_aa: CASSFGANYGYTF
cdr3_nt: TGTGCCAGCAGTTTCGGGGCTAACTATGGCTACACCTTC

j_call: TRBJ1-2
clone_size: -
d_call: -
v_call: TRBV6-5
cdr3_aa: CASSYSHRVEGYTF
cdr3_nt: TGTGCCAGCAGTTACTCACACAGGGTCGAAGGCTACACCTTC

j_call: TRBJ1-4
clone_size: -
d_call: TRBD1
v_call: TRBV13
cdr3_aa: CASSSGQGRVEKLFF
cdr3_nt: TGTGCCAGCAGCTCCGGACAGGGAAGGGTTGAAAAACTGTTTTTT

j_call: TRBJ1-5
clone_size: -
d_call: -
v_call: TRBV19
cdr3_aa: CASSISGSGGNQPQHF
cdr3_nt: TGTGCCAGTAGTATTTCTGGCTCCGGGGGCAATCAGCCCCAGCATTTT

j_call: TRBJ2-3
clone_size: -
d_call: -
v_call: TRBV6-5
cdr3_aa: CASSSSVIGADTQYF
cdr3_nt: TGTGCCAGCAGTTCATCCGTGATAGGGGCAGATACGCAGTATTTT

j_call: TRBJ1-2
clone_size: -
d_call: TRBD1
v_call: TRBV15
cdr3_aa: CATSAGTGGSYGYTF
cdr3_nt: TGTGCCACCAGCGCAGGGACAGGGGGGTCCTATGGCTACACCTTC

j_call: TRBJ2-1
clone_size: -
d_call: TRBD2
v_call: TRBV20-1
cdr3_aa: CSGRGAAEQFF
cdr3_nt: TGCAGTGGGCGGGGGGCCGCTGAGCAGTTCTTC

j_call: TRBJ2-1
clone_size: -
d_call: TRBD2
v_call: TRBV11-3
cdr3_aa: CASSVSSGGYNEQFF
cdr3_nt: TGTGCCAGCAGCGTCTCTAGCGGGGGTTACAATGAGCAGTTCTTC

j_call: TRBJ2-1
clone_size: -
d_call: TRBD2
v_call: TRBV7-2
cdr3_aa: CASSFWGGNYNEQFF
cdr3_nt: TGTGCCAGCAGCTTTTGGGGGGGGAACTACAATGAGCAGTTCTTC

j_call: TRBJ2-1
clone_size: once
d_call: TRBD2
v_call: TRBV4-1
cdr3_aa: CASSQTVVAGRGQFF
cdr3_nt: TGCGCCAGCAGCCAGACGGTGGTAGCGGGGAGGGGGCAGTTCTTC

j_call: TRBJ1-1
clone_size: -
d_call: -
v_call: TRBV3-1/TRBV3-2
cdr3_aa: CASSQDPGGSSLDTEAFF
cdr3_nt: TGTGCCAGCAGCCAAGACCCGGGGGGGTCCAGCCTCGACACTGAAGCTTTCTTT

j_call: TRBJ2-7
clone_size: -
d_call: TRBD1
v_call: TRBV19
cdr3_aa: CASSPGQGRREQYF
cdr3_nt: TGTGCCAGTAGCCCGGGACAGGGTCGTCGGGAGCAGTACTTC

j_call: TRBJ1-2
clone_size: once
d_call: -
v_call: TRBV5-1
cdr3_aa: CASSFGGDYGYTF
cdr3_nt: TGCGCCAGCAGCTTCGGGGGTGACTATGGCTACACCTTC

j_call: TRBJ2-1
clone_size: -
d_call: TRBD1
v_call: TRBV10-3
cdr3_aa: CAISEGTGYNEQFF
cdr3_nt: TGTGCCATCAGTGAGGGGACAGGGTACAATGAGCAGTTCTTC

j_call: TRBJ1-1
clone_size: once
d_call: TRBD1
v_call: TRBV5-1
cdr3_aa: CASRDGQGATEAFF
cdr3_nt: TGCGCCAGCAGGGACGGACAGGGGGCTACTGAAGCTTTCTTT

j_call: TRBJ2-5
clone_size: -
d_call: TRBD2
v_call: TRBV29-1
cdr3_aa: CSVAPSGGAGETQYF
cdr3_nt: TGCAGCGTTGCGCCTAGCGGGGGGGCAGGGGAGACCCAGTACTTC

j_call: TRBJ1-4
clone_size: -
d_call: -
v_call: TRBV11-2
cdr3_aa: CASSLEAGGRRKLFF
cdr3_nt: TGTGCCAGCAGCTTAGAAGCGGGGGGCCGAAGAAAACTGTTTTTT

j_call: TRBJ2-7
clone_size: -
d_call: -
v_call: TRBV7-8
cdr3_aa: CASSLVPRGTSYEQYF
cdr3_nt: TGTGCCAGCAGCTTAGTGCCCAGGGGAACCTCCTACGAGCAGTACTTC

j_call: TRBJ2-2
clone_size: -
d_call: TRBD2
v_call: TRBV6-5
cdr3_aa: CASSGGAYTGELFF
cdr3_nt: TGTGCCTCAAGCGGGGGGGCCTACACCGGGGAGCTGTTTTTT

j_call: TRBJ2-7
clone_size: -
d_call: TRBD2
v_call: TRBV6-6
cdr3_aa: CASNGGGEQYF
cdr3_nt: TGTGCCAGCAACGGGGGAGGGGAGCAGTACTTC

j_call: TRBJ1-2
clone_size: -
d_call: TRBD1
v_call: TRBV28
cdr3_aa: CASIQQGYGYTF
cdr3_nt: TGTGCCAGCATCCAACAGGGGTATGGCTACACCTTC

j_call: TRBJ1-1
clone_size: -
d_call: -
v_call: TRBV25-1
cdr3_aa: CASSGTGRDTEAFF
cdr3_nt: TGTGCCAGCAGTGGCACCGGGCGGGACACTGAAGCTTTCTTT

j_call: TRBJ1-2
clone_size: once
d_call: -
v_call: TRBV28
cdr3_aa: CASSPRNYGYTF
cdr3_nt: TGTGCCAGCAGTCCCCGGAACTATGGCTACACCTTC

j_call: TRBJ2-1
clone_size: -
d_call: -
v_call: TRBV30
cdr3_aa: CAWSGGSGYSYNEQFF
cdr3_nt: TGTGCCTGGAGTGGGGGAAGCGGTTATTCCTACAATGAGCAGTTCTTC

j_call: TRBJ2-3
clone_size: -
d_call: -
v_call: TRBV30
cdr3_aa: CAISAGWGTDTQYF
cdr3_nt: TGTGCCATTTCGGCAGGGTGGGGCACAGATACGCAGTATTTT

j_call: TRBJ1-2
clone_size: -
d_call: TRBD1
v_call: TRBV29-1
cdr3_aa: CSVGTVGYGYTF
cdr3_nt: TGCAGCGTGGGGACAGTCGGCTATGGCTACACCTTC

j_call: TRBJ1-5
clone_size: -
d_call: -
v_call: TRBV3-1/TRBV3-2
cdr3_aa: CASSQARGGNQPQHF
cdr3_nt: TGTGCCAGCAGCCAGGCCAGGGGTGGCAATCAGCCCCAGCATTTT

j_call: TRBJ1-5
clone_size: few
d_call: -
v_call: TRBV27
cdr3_aa: CASSELGVSNQPQHF
cdr3_nt: TGTGCCAGCAGTGAGTTAGGGGTTAGCAATCAGCCCCAGCATTTT

j_call: TRBJ1-5
clone_size: -
d_call: TRBD1
v_call: TRBV4-1
cdr3_aa: CASSQPGTGVGNQPQHF
cdr3_nt: TGCGCCAGCAGCCAACCTGGGACAGGGGTCGGCAATCAGCCCCAGCATTTT

j_call: TRBJ2-7
clone_size: once
d_call: -
v_call: TRBV28
cdr3_aa: CASKEGSYEQYF
cdr3_nt: TGTGCCAGCAAGGAGGGGTCCTACGAGCAGTACTTC

j_call: TRBJ2-2
clone_size: -
d_call: TRBD1
v_call: TRBV7-3
cdr3_aa: CASSAQGRDTGELFF
cdr3_nt: TGTGCCAGCAGCGCACAGGGGAGAGACACCGGGGAGCTGTTTTTT

j_call: TRBJ1-4
clone_size: -
d_call: -
v_call: TRBV3-1/TRBV3-2
cdr3_aa: CASSREQRSNEKLFF
cdr3_nt: TGTGCCAGCAGTCGTGAACAGAGATCTAATGAAAAACTGTTTTTT

j_call: TRBJ1-1
clone_size: -
d_call: -
v_call: TRBV4-1
cdr3_aa: CASSQDVGRADTEAFF
cdr3_nt: TGCGCCAGCAGCCAAGACGTTGGGAGGGCTGACACTGAAGCTTTCTTT

j_call: TRBJ1-3
clone_size: -
d_call: -
v_call: TRBV10-3
cdr3_aa: CAISDGGSGNTIYF
cdr3_nt: TGTGCCATCAGTGACGGGGGATCTGGAAACACCATATATTTT

j_call: TRBJ2-7
clone_size: few
d_call: -
v_call: TRBV5-5
cdr3_aa: CASSLGQERFEQYF
cdr3_nt: TGTGCCAGCAGCTTGGGGCAGGAACGGTTCGAGCAGTACTTC